The table lists the clone carrying this TCR beta chain with a few counts. Antigen: not known. Amplification yielded TCR beta CDR3 regions, with RNA transcripts as the source. RT-PCR in the first round (using the HTBI primer set) targeted the TCR CDR3. TCRdb called the multiplex PCR reads again in MiXCR, with one record for every CDR3 protein. The sample comprises some 600,000 distinct CDR3 sequences, more than 11% of which are singletons, and 5.8% rests with the top ten. The record originates from a study of T cells in Graves' hyperthyroidism and ophthalmopathy. Study-wide results and limits: By a 13 V-J model, ophthalmopathy was set apart from stable hyperthyroidism.

With a duration under 2 months, the hyperthyroidism was newly diagnosed in patients aged 18 to 65. Diagnosis relied on clinical symptoms, serum thyroxine and TRAb, thyroid ultrasound and orbital computed tomography. The blood was taken when hyperthyroidism was first diagnosed, before any ophthalmopathy symptoms showed up. V lost 2 bases and J lost 0; bases outside the gene matches: 1. This CDR3 has 15 amino acids. Germline CDR1 and CDR2: MNHEY and SMNVEV (reference sequence). Material: blood. The clonotype was recovered from a woman aged 25 to 39 with Graves' hyperthyroidism that later progressed to Graves' ophthalmopathy. The gene calls are TRBV27 and TRBJ2-5; 9 bases fit TRBD2. The CDR3 coding sequence is TGTGCCAGCAGTTTAAGCGGGAGGAACCAAGAGACCCAGTACTTC. Translation: CASSLSGRNQETQYF.